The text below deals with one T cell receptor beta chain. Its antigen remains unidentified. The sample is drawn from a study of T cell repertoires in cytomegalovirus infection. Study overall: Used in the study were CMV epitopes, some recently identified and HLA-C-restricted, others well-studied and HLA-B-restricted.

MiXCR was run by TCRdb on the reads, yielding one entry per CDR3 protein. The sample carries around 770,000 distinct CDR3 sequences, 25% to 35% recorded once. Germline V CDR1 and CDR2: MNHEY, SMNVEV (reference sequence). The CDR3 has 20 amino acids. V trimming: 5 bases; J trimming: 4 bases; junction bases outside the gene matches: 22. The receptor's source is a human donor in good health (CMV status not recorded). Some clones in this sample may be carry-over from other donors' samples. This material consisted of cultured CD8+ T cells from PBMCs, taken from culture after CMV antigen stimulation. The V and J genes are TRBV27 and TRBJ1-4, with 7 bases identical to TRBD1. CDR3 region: CASSPYQYRGGARFNEKLFF. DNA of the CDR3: TGTGCCAGCAGTCCGTACCAATACAGGGGTGGGGCGAGGTTTAATGAAAAACTGTTTTTT.